Detailed here is one TCR beta chain. No antigen is known for it. The input lacks base qualities; no much larger clone sits a single base away. From the germline V gene, CDR1 is MGHRA and CDR2 is YSYEKL. The CDR3 runs 15 residues from the cysteine to the phenylalanine. The sequence is cut down to CDR3 DNA, 45 bases in frame from base 1. Germline trimming: 4 bases from V, 2 bases from J; junction bases outside gene matches: 5. The cohort was made up of roughly 670 healthy bone marrow donors. Cohort members were all nominally healthy when sampled, although unrecorded immune exposures were likely present. The donor tested CMV seronegative and was one of the 352 seronegative cohort members. Every donor gave a peripheral blood sample, and the peripheral blood mononuclear cells from that sample were used for TCR beta sequencing. The Qiagen DNeasy Blood Extraction Kit was used to extract genomic DNA from the blood cell samples.

These data belong to a study of cytomegalovirus exposure and HLA in healthy donors (TCRdb year 2017). Notes on the research overall: An earlier analysis of about 560 of the donors reported about 260 Gb of sequence data and around 120 million unique TCR beta sequences obtained from 150 million to 200 million T cells. HLA typing covered class I and class II loci at four-digit resolution. The study aimed to test whether signatures of past pathogen exposure could be identified by cataloging public T cell receptors. To predict cytomegalovirus infection status, the study combined high-throughput TCR immunosequencing, statistical association of individual TCRs with disease status, and machine learning. Among under 450 genotyped donors of the cohort, an average of 235,054 unique TCR beta nucleotide sequences were sequenced per donor, roughly 18% of them non-productive. All discovery cohort repertoires had been generated on a single sequencing platform. A separate validation cohort of roughly 130 different subjects was used in addition to the roughly 670-subject first cohort. A later analysis re-examined previously published TCR beta repertoires from more than 650 donors and added high-resolution HLA genotyping to investigate patterns of TCR occurrence. An earlier analysis of some 500 of the donors used high-throughput TCR beta sequencing to judge whether each TCR beta V gene segment behaved as functional or pseudogenic. Donor age, sex, ethnicity and CMV serostatus were compiled together with the repertoire data. A handful of DR-DQ haplotypes were handled as single units for association and clustering because linkage in the cohort was strong. Genome-wide SNP genotypes for about 60% of the 666 donors were used in a later genetic analysis, which treated that subset as a discovery cohort. An early release that covered some 630 HLA-typed donors contained about 300 gigabases of sequencing data and approximately 85 million unique TCR sequences. The number of donors typed differed by locus, with roughly 620-640 for A, B, C, DRB1 and DQB1, 522 for DQA1, 600 to 610 for DPA1, and around 450 for DPB1. Of the 300 to 450 genotyped donors, more than 75% were placed in the genetic ancestry cluster associated with self-reported Caucasian donors. Using immunosequencing, the study profiled T cell repertoires from around 680 subjects and related those repertoires to cytomegalovirus serostatus. The later analysis used no new phenotypic data to find candidate immune exposures, relying instead on TCR beta sequences and their occurrence across donors.

Results and caveats for the whole study, not just this receptor: An association between a missense DCLRE1C variant and V-gene and J-gene trimming of TCR beta chains was found in a later genetic analysis and replicated in an independent cohort. Broadly in line with IMGT annotations, most TCR beta V segments showed up in productive rearrangements about 87% or about 30% of the time in an earlier analysis of roughly 590 of the donors. A later analysis found that TCR association rates varied across HLA loci, with DRB1 alleles showing the most associated TCRs and HLA-C alleles the fewest. The classifier was reported to diagnose cytomegalovirus status with high specificity and sensitivity in both the original and validation cohorts. Because counts were too low, more than 15 rarely observed V segments, including chromosome 9 orphons, were left out of the earlier analysis of some 600 of the donors. Correlated functional status among segregating V segments might be attributable to linkage disequilibrium, but an unknown experimental factor could not be ruled out. Because the 87-base-pair reads could not distinguish some IMGT-functional V segments, including TRBV6-2 and TRBV6-3, those segments were excluded. Because HLA typing was missing for some donors at each locus, association tests included only the typed subset. A further reported finding was that TCR beta sequences accurately predicted the HLA-A and HLA-B alleles for most subjects in the first cohort. A few of the identified cytomegalovirus-associated TCR beta chains were confirmed in vitro to be specific for cytomegalovirus antigens. The presence/absence analyses assumed that sequencing depth was roughly uniform across donors, and that assumption may not be true. According to a later analysis, most CMV-associated TCR beta chains appeared to be HLA-restricted, and the HLA associations seemed to be driven largely by CMV exposure. In a later analysis, HLA-associated TCR beta chains showed more clonal expansion and lower generation probabilities than non-associated chains that were equally common. Specific HLA alleles were associated with 15,000 to 20,000 TCR beta sequences at a false discovery rate of 0.05 in a later analysis. In a later analysis, several top co-occurrence clusters were reported to appear linked to parvovirus B19, influenza, CMV and Epstein-Barr virus. Only TCR beta chains were sequenced in this cohort, and the absence of alpha or paired-chain data limited detectable features. In the study, some 160 TCR beta chains were listed as associated with cytomegalovirus. The authors suggested that the approach could potentially be generalized to other disease states and immunological phenotypes. A cluster of highly shared sequence variants was judged likely to represent a technical artifact of the sequencing pipeline. While some public TCRs were present in many individuals, most TCR sequences turned up only very rarely across donors. A later genetic analysis reported fewer N-insertions in productive TCRs among donors in an Asian-associated ancestry cluster than the roughly 650-donor mean. CMV serostatus was the only immune exposure information available for the cohort. Strong co-occurrence of HLA alleles, especially DR and DQ, made assigning TCR associations to individual alleles difficult.

The library was made by the immunoSEQ multiplex PCR assay. A mixture of 60 forward primers for TCR Vbeta segments and 13 reverse primers for TCR Jbeta segments was used in the multiplex PCR. The CDR3 region of rearranged TCR beta genes was amplified from genomic DNA with a multiplex PCR assay. Amplified TCR beta libraries were sequenced as 87-base-pair reads on the Illumina HiSeq System. The study's own analysis went as follows. A later analysis counted about 76 million unique TCR beta chains across the 500 to 850 repertoires, and around 9.9 million of these chains were shared by at least two donors. Raw reads were error-corrected and collapsed into unique sequences by a nearest-neighbor algorithm in which closely related sequences were merged to remove PCR and sequencing errors. CDR3 sequences were aligned to IMGT reference sequences to assign V, D and J gene segments. Each retained sequence needed at least a six-nucleotide match to both a V gene segment and a J gene segment. Rearrangements were classified as productive when the CDR3 lacked stop codons and remained in frame with V and J, and all other rearrangements were classified as non-productive. Following IMGT convention, CDR3 was defined as the stretch from the second conserved V-encoded cysteine to the conserved J-encoded phenylalanine. The earlier analysis of about 590 of the donors excluded sequences that lacked an unambiguous match to a single V gene segment. An earlier analysis of fewer than 650 of the donors classified V segments as functional when productive rearrangements were above 56.7% and as segregating when the standard deviation between donors was above 5%. A statistical classification framework was built to diagnose cytomegalovirus status from the catalog of TCR beta chain sequences. A later analysis assigned V and J genes by comparing TCR nucleotide sequences with IMGT/GENE-DB human TR gene sequences. In a later analysis, CDR3 sequences and most-parsimonious VDJ recombination scenarios were assigned using the TCRdist pipeline. In a later analysis, every TCR beta chain was defined by the combination of its CDR3 amino acid sequence and its V-gene family, and reads without a unique V-gene family were dropped. A later analysis removed 592 highly shared, low-generation-probability nucleotide sequences to deal with suspected cross-contamination and a sequencing artifact. In a later analysis, a clonal expansion index was calculated for each public chain from normalized within-repertoire ranks of inferred template counts. In a later analysis, generation probabilities were computed using a VDJ recombination model fitted to out-of-frame rearrangements, and the results were checked against IGoR. In a later analysis, TCR-TCR, TCR-HLA and TCR-CMV co-occurrence was scored with hypergeometric tests, and a repertoire-size bias correction was applied to TCR pairs. In a later analysis, false discovery rates were estimated by permuting HLA or CMV assignments 20 times. In a later analysis, co-occurring TCRs were grouped using DBSCAN, and TCRdist sequence similarity was added for clustering within HLA-allele-positive subsets. Repertoires with fewer than 30,000 or more than 120,000 public chains were left out of co-occurrence clustering, as were several repertoires with anomalous nucleotide sharing. The clones in this table, taken by TCRdb from immuneACCESS, are in-frame only. Not every clone is retained; where verified, under half of the shortfall comes from an unresolved V gene, and the cause of the rest is unknown. V and J calls and clone size are copied from that table; D and trimming were computed from the DNA. For this sample there are more than 90,000 clones; about 80% appear just once. The ten largest make up 0.76% of the sample.

This receptor was taken from a woman aged 60-75 years in good health and CMV-seronegative. The source material was PBMCs. This sequence uses TRBV4-1 and TRBJ2-7; 10 bases in between match TRBD2. DNA sequence: TGCGCCAGCAGCCTTGGACTAGCGGCAACCTACGAGCAGTACTTC. Its translation is CASSLGLAATYEQYF.